This entry features one T cell receptor beta chain sequence. The data are from a study of CXCR3-negative and CXCR3-positive naive CD8 T cells. TRB cDNA libraries were made by UMI-labeled 5' RACE. Using the 5' RACE reads, TCRdb records one entry per CDR3 protein without DNA. The sample holds roughly 56,000 distinct CDR3 sequences. Germline V gives CDR1 MDHEN, CDR2 SYDVKM. This CDR3 spans 13 amino acids. The genes are TRBV28 and TRBJ2-7; TCRdb proposes TRBD1, but this gene call is untestable without DNA. The sample was naive CXCR3- CD8+ T cells from blood. Sample subset: CD45RO-CCR7+CD27+CD95- naive CD8+ T cells lacking CXCR3 (TNR3-). The TCR originated in a human donor in good health. Some clones in this sample may be carry-over from other donors' samples. CDR3 region: CASTYRASYEQYF.